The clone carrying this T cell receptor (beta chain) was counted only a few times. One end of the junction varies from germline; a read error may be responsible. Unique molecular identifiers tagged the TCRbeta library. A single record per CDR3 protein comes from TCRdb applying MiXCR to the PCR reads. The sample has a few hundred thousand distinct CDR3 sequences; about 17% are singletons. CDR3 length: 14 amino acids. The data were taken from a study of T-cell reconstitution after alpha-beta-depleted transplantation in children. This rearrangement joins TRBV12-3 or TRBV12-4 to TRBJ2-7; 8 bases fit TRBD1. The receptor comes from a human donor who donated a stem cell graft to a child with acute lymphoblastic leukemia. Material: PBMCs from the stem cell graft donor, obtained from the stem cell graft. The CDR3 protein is CASSLGSFPGQEAF. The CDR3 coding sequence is TGTGCCAGCAGTTTAGGTTCCTTCCCGGGACAGGAGGCCTTC.